The 13 T cell receptor beta chains given below trace back to one sample, sequenced in a study of regulatory T cells in long-lasting Graves disease. Investigators prepared the TCR beta libraries by applying iRepertoire HTBI primers and Arm-PCR of CDR3 regions. MiXCR, run by TCRdb on the multiplex PCR reads, gives a single entry per CDR3 protein. Among approximately 250,000 distinct CDR3 sequences listed, about a sixth were seen once. Time point noted: newly diagnosed GD, antithyroid drugs for less than 3 months. Researchers made the TCR library from RNA that was extracted from PBMCs. The sequencing here drew on peripheral blood mononuclear cells (PBMCs), taken at new diagnosis, from a patient treated with antithyroid drugs. The receptors shown here come from a female donor with Graves disease.

The sample holds many counts of this clonotype. V and J are TRBV6-1 and TRBJ1-1; no firm D call. This CDR3 contains 13 residues. CDR1 is MNHNS and CDR2 is SASEGT in the germline V gene. With 6 bases removed from V and 2 bases from J, the gap between germline ends came to 10 bases. The DNA for the CDR3 is TGTGCCAGCAGCCCGGACGCAAACACTGAAGCTTTCTTT. Amino acids: CASSPDANTEAFF.

This clonotype was counted many times. The chain uses TRBV10-3 and TRBJ2-7; D may correspond to TRBD1 or TRBD2 (5 bases each). This CDR3 contains 14 residues. In germline, CDR1 is ENHRY, CDR2 SYGVKD. V shed 4 bases and J shed 7 bases, with 17 bases lying between them. CDR3 DNA sequence: TGTGCCATCAGTGCCGGGACCACAAGGTCGGAGCAGTACTTC. Translating it yields CAISAGTTRSEQYF.

This clonotype has at least ten counts. J is TRBJ2-3 and V is TRBV11-2; 9 nucleotides align to TRBD2. This CDR3 region has 14 residues. Germline CDR1 is SGHAT and CDR2 is FQNNGV. J was trimmed by 0 bases and V by 6 bases; bases with no gene match: 1. CDR3 nucleotides: TGTGCCAGCAGGACTAGCGGTAGCACAGATACGCAGTATTTT. The encoded protein is CASRTSGSTDTQYF.

This clonotype showed up just a few times. It may be a read error: a sequence one base away is much more abundant. The chain carries TRBV10-3 and TRBJ1-1, with TRBD1 as a possible D gene (5 bases). Trimming took 11 bases from V and 2 from J, leaving 21 bases between them. The germline V gene has CDR1 ENHRY and CDR2 SYGVKD. The CDR3 length is 15 residues. CDR3 in amino acids: CAATGKSGNNTEAFF. CDR3 DNA sequence: TGTGCCGCAACGGGAAAGTCAGGGAATAACACTGAAGCTTTCTTT.

This clonotype came up many times. This sequence joins TRBV19 and TRBJ1-1; TRBD1 matches at 7 bases. Germline V gene lookup returns CDR1 LNHDA and CDR2 SQIVND (reference sequence). J gave up 11 bases and V 4 bases, and 7 bases lay outside the gene matches. The CDR3 length is 12 residues. The CDR3 sequence: CASSNRGAGAFF. The CDR3 DNA is TGTGCCAGTAGTAACAGGGGCGCCGGCGCTTTCTTT. Filled out from reference TRBV19 and TRBJ1-1, the complete variable domain reads DGGITQSPKYLFRKEGQNVTLSCEQNLNHDAMYWYRQDPGQGLRLIYYSQIVNDFQKGDIAEGYSVSREKKESFPLTVTSAQKNPTAFYLCASSNRGAGAFFGQGTRLTVV.

This clonotype was recorded at least ten times. This chain joins TRBV10-1 and TRBJ2-1; 7 bases align to TRBD2. The CDR3 sequence is 15 residues long. Germline lookup yields CDR1 WNHNN and CDR2 SYGVQD (reference sequence). The trim removed 2 bases at V and 5 bases at J, leaving 6 bases unmatched. As DNA, the CDR3 is TGCGCCAGCAGTGAGACTGAAGCGGGGCACAATGAGCAGTTCTTC. Amino acids: CASSETEAGHNEQFF.

Many counts were recorded for this clonotype. The chain employs TRBV7-2 and TRBJ1-3; D gene unclear. The CDR3 sequence is 16 residues long. The germline V and J ends were trimmed by 1 base and 0 bases, with 10 bases remaining between them. CDR1 is SGHTA and CDR2 is FQGNSA in the germline V gene. CDR3 residues: CASSLVPTDSGNTIYF. The CDR3 nucleotides read TGTGCCAGCAGCTTAGTTCCAACAGACTCTGGAAACACCATATATTTT.

This clonotype was seen at least ten times. This chain links TRBV11-2 with TRBJ2-1; the match to TRBD2 covers 7 bases. From germline, CDR1 is SGHAT and CDR2 FQNNGV. CDR3 length: 15 residues. The V gene end was trimmed by 5 bases and the J gene end by 8 bases; junction bases not matched to a gene: 12. Here the CDR3 reads CASSPRLAGRDEQFF. As DNA, the CDR3 is TGTGCCAGCAGCCCGAGACTAGCCGGGCGGGATGAGCAGTTCTTC.

This chain joins TRBV18 and TRBJ1-1, with a tentative D call TRBD1 (5 bases). Germline values: CDR1 KGHSH, CDR2 LQKENI. V lost 3 bases, J lost 8 bases, and 10 bases lay in between. The CDR3 totals 12 residues. The CDR3 DNA follows: TGTGCCAGCTCACCGGGGCAGGGCGAAGCTTTCTTT. This sequence encodes CASSPGQGEAFF.

In its sample, this clonotype was seen many times. V gene TRBV9 combines with J gene TRBJ1-3; D is possibly TRBD1 (5 bases). This CDR3 spans 18 amino acids. Germline V gives CDR1 SGDLS, CDR2 YYNGEE. The ends were cut back, 4 bases at V and 0 bases at J, with 20 bases in the middle. The chain's CDR3 is CASSLSLGGESSGNTIYF. The CDR3 DNA reads as TGTGCCAGCAGCCTTTCCCTCGGAGGGGAGAGCTCTGGAAACACCATATATTTT.

This clonotype has at least ten counts. This sequence joins TRBV28 and TRBJ1-5; possible D gene TRBD1, 6 bases. This CDR3 comprises 16 residues. Trimming took 3 bases from V and 2 from J, leaving 14 bases between them. The germline V gene encodes CDR1 MDHEN and CDR2 SYDVKM. The CDR3 DNA reads TGTGCCAGCAGTTTGGCCAGGGGTTGGGGCAATCAGCCCCAGCATTTT. The encoded protein is CASSLARGWGNQPQHF.

This clonotype was seen ten or more times. J is TRBJ1-2 and V is TRBV4-1, with TRBD1 matching 7 bases. From germline, CDR1 is MGHRA and CDR2 YSYEKL. The junction had 4 bases not matched to a gene; V was cut back by 1 base and J by 2 bases. The CDR3 has 15 amino acids. The CDR3 bases are TGCGCCAGCAGCCAAGGACAGGGCCTCAACTATGGCTACACCTTC. Protein: CASSQGQGLNYGYTF.

In this sample, this clonotype turned up many times. The J gene is TRBJ2-1, the V gene TRBV12-3 or TRBV12-4; TRBD2 matches 8 bases. CDR3 length equals 13 residues. V was pared by 4 bases and J by 6 bases, with 2 bases of the junction left unmatched. CDR3 coding DNA: TGTGCCAGCAGTTCACTAGCGGTCAATGAGCAGTTCTTC. This codes for CASSSLAVNEQFF.